The source of this T cell receptor beta chain is a study of metastatic and nonmetastatic thyroid tumors. This clone is medium-sized (0.01 to 0.1%) by share. The germline V gene encodes CDR1 SGHTA and CDR2 FQGNSA. The CDR3 is made up of 15 amino acids. Trimming removed 3 bases from V and 6 bases from J; junction bases left unmatched: 4. MiXCR was used by TCRdb to re-call the PCR reads. The sample consists of roughly 34,000 clones, approximately 34% of them appearing once. Thyroid surgery had not been preceded by any treatment in any patient. The chain joins TRBV7-2 to TRBJ2-2; TRBD2 agrees at 10 bases. The sequenced material came from tumor tissue. This clonotype was sampled from a female donor with papillary thyroid cancer or a benign thyroid nodule (not recorded which). Some clones in this sample may be carry-over from other donors' samples. CDR3 amino acids: CASSLSGTSAGELFF. DNA for the CDR3: TGTGCCAGCAGCTTGTCCGGGACTAGCGCCGGGGAGCTGTTTTTT.